This T cell receptor beta chain emerged from a study of CD8+ T cells in alopecia areata. As part of sample collection, lesional scalp punch biopsies and peripheral blood were taken from alopecia areata patients. RNA was extracted and reverse transcribed into cDNA as the sequencing template. Clones were read by immunoSEQ multiplex PCR, and TCRdb kept only the in-frame ones, dropping some. This table has some 11,000 clones, approximately 60% appearing once. Germline V gene data show CDR1 as LNHNV and CDR2 as YYDKDF (reference sequence). Trimming pared 0 bases from V and 0 bases from J, leaving 18 bases between. CDR3 length equals 18 residues.

Sequencing used skin, obtained at week 0. The rearrangement joins TRBV15 to TRBJ2-7; either TRBD1 or TRBD2 may supply D (6 bases each). The receptor comes from a human donor with alopecia areata. The CDR3 loop reads CATSREGLLGGPSYEQYF. The CDR3 DNA is TGTGCCACCAGCAGAGAGGGGCTTTTAGGGGGGCCCTCCTACGAGCAGTACTTC.